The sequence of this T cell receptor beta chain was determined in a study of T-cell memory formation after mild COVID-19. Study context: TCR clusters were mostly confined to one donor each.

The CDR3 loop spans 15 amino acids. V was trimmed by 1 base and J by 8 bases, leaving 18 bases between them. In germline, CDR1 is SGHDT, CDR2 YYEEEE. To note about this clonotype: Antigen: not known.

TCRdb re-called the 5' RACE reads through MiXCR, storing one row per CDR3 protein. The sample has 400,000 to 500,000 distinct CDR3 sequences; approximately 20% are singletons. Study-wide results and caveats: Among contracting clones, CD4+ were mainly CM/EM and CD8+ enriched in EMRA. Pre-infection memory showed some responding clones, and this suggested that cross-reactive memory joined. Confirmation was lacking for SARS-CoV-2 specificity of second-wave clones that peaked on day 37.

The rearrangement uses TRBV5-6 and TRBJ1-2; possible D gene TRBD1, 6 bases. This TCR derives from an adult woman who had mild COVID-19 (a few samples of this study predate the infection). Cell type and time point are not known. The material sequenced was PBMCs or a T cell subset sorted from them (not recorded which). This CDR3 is CASSLLDSHPKGYTF. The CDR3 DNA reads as TGTGCCAGCAGCTTGTTGGACAGCCACCCGAAAGGCTACACCTTC.